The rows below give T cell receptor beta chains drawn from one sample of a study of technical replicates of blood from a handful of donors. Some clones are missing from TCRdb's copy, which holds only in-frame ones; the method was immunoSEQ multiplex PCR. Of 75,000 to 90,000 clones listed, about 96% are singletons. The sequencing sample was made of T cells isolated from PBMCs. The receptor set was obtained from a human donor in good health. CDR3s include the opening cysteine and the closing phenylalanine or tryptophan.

CDR3aa: CASKTDLNTGELFF
v_gene: TRBV6-4

CDR3aa: CAISESTGRFSYEQYF
v_gene: TRBV10-3

CDR3aa: CASSVSGTRNTIYF
v_gene: TRBV6-1

CDR3aa: CASSYEASGSYEQYF
v_gene: TRBV6-5

CDR3aa: CASSLNRGSYNEQFF
v_gene: TRBV11-3

CDR3aa: CASSRSHRSPGGSGYTF
v_gene: TRBV4-3

CDR3aa: CAISDNTVSYGYTF
v_gene: TRBV10-3

CDR3aa: CASSLSPPGEAFF
v_gene: TRBV13

CDR3aa: CASSLQGYGYTF
v_gene: TRBV18

CDR3aa: CASNLARSEQFF
v_gene: TRBV2

CDR3aa: CASSVLLAGGDTQYF
v_gene: TRBV9

CDR3aa: CASSRPGQGTAEAFF
v_gene: TRBV10-2

CDR3aa: CASSVISDPNTEAFF
v_gene: TRBV9

CDR3aa: CASSGGLLGGYTF
v_gene: TRBV9

CDR3aa: CASSGTAVANYGYTF
v_gene: TRBV27

CDR3aa: CASSQDAPSETQYF
v_gene: TRBV4-1

CDR3aa: CASSRDREFGDEQFF
v_gene: TRBV14

CDR3aa: CASSRVQGASEAFF
v_gene: TRBV7-9

CDR3aa: CASSSVVGAGDRDEQFF
v_gene: TRBV28

CDR3aa: CASSQRFGTENEKLFF
v_gene: TRBV14

CDR3aa: CASSLLGPPPQDSYNEQFF
v_gene: TRBV5-1

CDR3aa: CASSLGTSGRGNEQFF
v_gene: TRBV7-9

CDR3aa: CASRPPGGPGEQYF
v_gene: TRBV6-6

CDR3aa: CASSQDNQREIYF
v_gene: TRBV4-1

CDR3aa: CASSISGSYEQYF
v_gene: TRBV19

CDR3aa: CSVRHAERAYEQYF
v_gene: TRBV29-1

CDR3aa: CASSNRGNTGELFF
v_gene: TRBV27